The clone carrying this T cell receptor (beta chain) occurred a few times. Antigen specificity is unknown. This CDR3 is also generated by other DNA sequences in the sample. Trimming cost V 0 bases and J 0 bases, with 2 bases left between them. CDR1 is GTSNPN and CDR2 is SVGIG in the germline V gene (reference sequence). CDR3 length: 12 residues. The data originate from a study of shared clonotypes between healthy human individuals. In the study overall: Each donor's CD4 naive and CD4 memory cells filled three plates apiece, CD8 naive two, and CD8 memory one. The study's findings and limits: Naive CD4 clonotypes overlapped across a handful of donors at about 5.2%. Clonotypes which were not shared had lower generation probabilities than clonotypes that all four donors shared.

Libraries were prepared by immunoSEQ multiplex PCR; TCRdb keeps only in-frame clonotypes and omits some of them. Of about 1 million clones in the sample, about 70% were seen once. The study separated CD4+ cells into CD45RA+ naive and CD45RA-negative memory subsets. V is TRBV30 and J is TRBJ1-1, with D uncertain. The TCR comes from a man aged 18 to 30 in good health. The specimen was memory CD4+ T cells sorted from blood. Subset meaning: CD45RA-negative fraction. CDR3 sequence reads: CAWSVVNTEAFF. The CDR3 bases are TGTGCCTGGAGTGTGGTGAACACTGAAGCTTTCTTT.